This entry is about one TCR beta chain. As yet, its antigen is unknown. Pooled together were second doses at about 4 or about 12 weeks. The sample belongs to a study of T cell responses to AZD1222 COVID-19 vaccine. The CDR3 extends over 14 amino acids. Per the germline V gene, CDR1 is SGHRS and CDR2 is YFSETQ. Trimming pared 3 bases from V and 7 bases from J, leaving 11 bases between. The study, taken as a whole, reports: Clonal diversity was possibly underestimated, and the donors were mostly white British, with more females.

Method: immunoSEQ multiplex PCR; TCRdb's copy keeps in-frame clones and lacks some. The sample lists over 75,000 clones; around 85% were seen once. This sequence was found in an adult who received the AZD1222 COVID-19 vaccine. The source was peripheral blood, collected 28 days after the second AZD1222 dose. The chain has TRBV5-1 and TRBJ1-6, with D uncertain. Here the CDR3 reads CASSSDGANSPLHF. The CDR3 DNA follows: TGCGCCAGCAGCTCGGACGGAGCGAATTCACCCCTCCACTTT.